The rows below give T cell receptor beta chains drawn from one sample of a study of shared clonotypes between healthy human individuals. The table came from immunoSEQ multiplex PCR; TCRdb's copy has only in-frame clones and leaves some out. This table has about 340,000 clones, around 70% appearing once. Sequenced: memory CD4+ T cells sorted from blood. These receptors were collected from a man aged 25-45 years in good health. Each CDR3 is given with its conserved first and last residue. A D gene is named only where the DNA matches it firmly. A clone size is listed for some rows: how often the clone was seen (once, few, many), or a class if it is expanded.

>-|TRBV2|TRBJ2-7|-|14
TGTGCCAGCAACCGAGGGGGTCAGTCCTACGAGCAGTACTTC
CASNRGGQSYEQYF
>-|TRBV7-6|TRBJ2-3|-|16
TGTGCCAGCAGCTTAGACATAATCATCCTCACCCATACGCAGTATTTT
CASSLDIIILTHTQYF
>-|TRBV5-6|TRBJ2-7|TRBD2|14
TGTGCCAGCAGCTTGTATGGCGGGAGATCCGAGCAGTACTTC
CASSLYGGRSEQYF
>-|TRBV4-1|TRBJ2-1|-|17
TGCGCCAGCAGCCAATTTACAGGTACGGCCACTGGGAATGAGCAGTTCTTC
CASSQFTGTATGNEQFF
>-|TRBV7-2|TRBJ2-5|-|15
TGTGCCAGCAGCTTAGGATTGGGTGCTCTTGAGACCCAGTACTTC
CASSLGLGALETQYF
>few|TRBV5-1|TRBJ2-7|-|15
TGCGCCAGCAGCCCCCATTTACCTAGCTCCTACGAGCAGTACTTC
CASSPHLPSSYEQYF
>-|TRBV4-2|TRBJ2-1|-|14
TGTGCCAGCAGCCAAGGTCTAGCGAACCGTGAGCAGTTCTTC
CASSQGLANREQFF
>-|TRBV2|TRBJ2-5|-|14
TGTGCAAGCAAACGGGACGGACTACAAGAGACCCAGTACTTC
CASKRDGLQETQYF
>-|TRBV27|TRBJ2-1|TRBD1|15
TGTGCCAGCAGCTTAAAACCGGGACAGAACAATGAGCAGTTCTTC
CASSLKPGQNNEQFF
>-|TRBV5-6|TRBJ2-3|-|14
TGTGCCAGCAGCCCTGAACCAGGGACAGATACGCAGTATTTT
CASSPEPGTDTQYF
>-|TRBV18|TRBJ2-1|TRBD2|17
TGTGCCAGCTCACCACCGATGGGGACTAGCCGCTACAATGAGCAGTTCTTC
CASSPPMGTSRYNEQFF
>-|TRBV11-2|TRBJ2-4|-|16
TGTGCCAGCAGCCATGGGAAGGGGGGGAAGGAAAACATTCAGTACTTC
CASSHGKGGKENIQYF
>-|TRBV5-1|TRBJ1-2|-|13
TGCGCCAGCAGCTTGGACAGCACCTATGGCTACACCTTC
CASSLDSTYGYTF
>-|TRBV12-5|TRBJ2-6|-|13
TGTGCTAGTGGTTTGGCTGGGGCCAACGTCCTGACTTTC
CASGLAGANVLTF
>-|TRBV28|TRBJ1-1|-|13
TGTGCCAGTGCCGGGACGGCCTACACTGAAGCTTTCTTT
CASAGTAYTEAFF
>-|TRBV7-2|TRBJ2-1|TRBD2|17
TGTGCCAGCAGCTCCTCCGGGACTAGCGGGTATTACAATGAGCAGTTCTTC
CASSSSGTSGYYNEQFF
>-|TRBV2|TRBJ2-7|TRBD1|14
TGTGCCAGCAGTGAATACGCAGGGGGCGCAGAGCAGTACTTC
CASSEYAGGAEQYF
>-|TRBV5-1|TRBJ1-1|TRBD1|16
TGCGCCAGCAGCCTTGGGGCAGGGGGCCCCGTCACTGAAGCTTTCTTT
CASSLGAGGPVTEAFF
>-|TRBV9|TRBJ2-1|-|13
TGTGCCAGCTCTCCCTTCGGCGGGGATGAGCAGTTCTTC
CASSPFGGDEQFF
>-|TRBV6-6|TRBJ2-3|TRBD1|16
TGTGCCAGCACCGGGAGGGGACAGGGGGAATCAGATACGCAGTATTTT
CASTGRGQGESDTQYF
>-|TRBV7-9|TRBJ1-1|-|15
TGTGCCAGCAGCTTAGCCCGCCAGATGAACACTGAAGCTTTCTTT
CASSLARQMNTEAFF
>-|TRBV27|TRBJ2-2|-|14
TGTGCCAGCAGTAGGACTACATACACCGGGGAGCTGTTTTTT
CASSRTTYTGELFF
>-|TRBV28|TRBJ2-3|TRBD2|15
TGTGCCAGCAAATCTCTAGCGGGATTCACAGATACGCAGTATTTT
CASKSLAGFTDTQYF
>-|TRBV19|TRBJ1-2|TRBD1|13
TGTGCCAGTAGTCCTACAGGGGTATACGGCTACACCTTC
CASSPTGVYGYTF
>few|TRBV28|TRBJ1-4|-|15
TGTGCCAGCAGTTTAGGGCAGGGAGAAAATGAAAAACTGTTTTTT
CASSLGQGENEKLFF
>few|TRBV9|TRBJ2-1|-|15
TGTGCCAGCAGGGCCGCAGGGCTACCGGGGGATGAGCAGTTCTTC
CASRAAGLPGDEQFF
>-|TRBV6-6|TRBJ2-5|-|13
TGTGCCAGCACGCAGGGGCTCGGAGAGACCCAGTACTTC
CASTQGLGETQYF
>-|TRBV5-1|TRBJ2-7|-|13
TGCGCCAGCAAAGACAGTTACAGCTACGAGCAGTACTTC
CASKDSYSYEQYF
>-|TRBV7-8|TRBJ2-7|TRBD2|17
TGTGCCAGCAGCCCGTTGGGACTAGCGGGAGGTGGAGGCGAGCAGTACTTC
CASSPLGLAGGGGEQYF
>-|TRBV18|TRBJ2-5|TRBD2|17
TGTGCCAGCTCACCACCGCTAACTAGCGGTCCGGCGGAGACCCAGTACTTC
CASSPPLTSGPAETQYF
>-|TRBV18|TRBJ2-3|-|16
TGTGCCAGCTCACCAGGGCAGGGTGAAGTATTTGATACGCAGTATTTT
CASSPGQGEVFDTQYF
>-|TRBV7-6|TRBJ2-1|TRBD2|16
TGTGCCAGCAGCTCTAGCGGGCACACAACCTACAATGAGCAGTTCTTC
CASSSSGHTTYNEQFF
>-|TRBV11-2|TRBJ2-4|-|12
TGTGCCAGCAGCTTAGACCAAAACATTCAGTACTTC
CASSLDQNIQYF
>-|TRBV5-1|TRBJ2-3|TRBD2|16
TGCGCCAGCAGCTTGGAGGCGGGAGGGAACACAGATACGCAGTATTTT
CASSLEAGGNTDTQYF